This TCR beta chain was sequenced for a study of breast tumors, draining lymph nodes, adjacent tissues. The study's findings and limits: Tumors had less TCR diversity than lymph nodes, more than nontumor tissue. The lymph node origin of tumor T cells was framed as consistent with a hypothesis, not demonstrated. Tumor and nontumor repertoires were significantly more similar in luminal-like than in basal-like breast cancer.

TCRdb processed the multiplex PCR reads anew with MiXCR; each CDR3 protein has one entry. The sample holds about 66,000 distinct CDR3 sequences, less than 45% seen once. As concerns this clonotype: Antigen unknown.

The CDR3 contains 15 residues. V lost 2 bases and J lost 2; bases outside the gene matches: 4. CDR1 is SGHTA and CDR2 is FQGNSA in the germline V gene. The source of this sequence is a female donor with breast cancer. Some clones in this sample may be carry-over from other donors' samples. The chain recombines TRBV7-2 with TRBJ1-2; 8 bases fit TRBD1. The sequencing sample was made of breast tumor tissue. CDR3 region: CASSLRTGPNYGYTF. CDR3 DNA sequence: TGTGCCAGCAGCTTAAGGACAGGGCCCAACTATGGCTACACCTTC.